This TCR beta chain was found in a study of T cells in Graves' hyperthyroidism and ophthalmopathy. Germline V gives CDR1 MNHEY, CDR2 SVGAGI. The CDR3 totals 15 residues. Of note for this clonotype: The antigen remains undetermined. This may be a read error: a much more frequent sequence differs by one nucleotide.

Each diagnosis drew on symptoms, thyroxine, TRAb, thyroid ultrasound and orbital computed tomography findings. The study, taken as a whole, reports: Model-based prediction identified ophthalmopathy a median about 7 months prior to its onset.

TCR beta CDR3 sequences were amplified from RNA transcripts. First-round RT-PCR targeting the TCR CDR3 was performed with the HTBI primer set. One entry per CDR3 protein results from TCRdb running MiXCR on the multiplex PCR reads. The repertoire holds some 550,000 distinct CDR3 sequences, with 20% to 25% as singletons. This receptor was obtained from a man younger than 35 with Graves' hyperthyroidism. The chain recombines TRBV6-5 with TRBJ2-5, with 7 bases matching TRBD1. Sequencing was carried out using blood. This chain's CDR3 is CASSYFGRGQGTKYF. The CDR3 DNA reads TGTGCCAGCAGTTACTTTGGTAGGGGGCAGGGGACCAAGTACTTC.